These 7 T cell receptor beta chains originate from one sample sequenced in a study of CD4 T cells in relation to SARS-CoV-2 and coronaviruses. The unexposed donors gave CD4+ T cells in about 2011-2019, prior to COVID-19. This table comes from immunoSEQ multiplex PCR, and its TCRdb copy is limited to in-frame clones, with some not included. This sample carries roughly 71,000 clones, about 90% of them seen once, and the ten largest clones take 1.6%. The source material was memory CD4+ T cells from PBMCs. The receptor source for this set is a human donor in good health.

The chain couples TRBV24-1 to TRBJ1-4, with 9 bases fitting TRBD1. The CDR3 is 16 amino acids. Germline V gene sequence: CDR1 KGHDR, CDR2 SFDVKD. The J segment lost 8 bases and the V segment lost 5 bases, leaving 11 bases of the junction unmatched. CDR3 in DNA: TGTGCCACCAGTGTCACCGCCGGGACAGGGAAAGAAAAACTGTTTTTT. Translating gives CATSVTAGTGKEKLFF.

This clone was seen only a few times. This rearrangement joins TRBV11-2 to TRBJ2-5; TRBD1 or TRBD2 may be the D gene (5 bases each). Germline V gives CDR1 SGHAT, CDR2 FQNNGV. The V gene lost 2 bases and the J gene lost 5 bases, with 12 bases spanning the gap. This CDR3 has 14 residues. Here the CDR3 reads CASSLWGPQETQYF. The CDR3 nucleotides are TGTGCCAGCAGCTTATGGGGACCCCAGGAGACCCAGTACTTC.

The rearrangement links TRBV10-3 to TRBJ1-2, with 8 positions matching TRBD1. The germline V gene has CDR1 ENHRY and CDR2 SYGVKD. Trimming cost V 7 bases and J 3 bases; bases outside gene matches: 10. The CDR3 totals 15 residues. CDR3 sequence (DNA): TGTGCCATCACCCTCTCAGGGGGCTCGGACTATGGCTACACCTTC. It is translated as CAITLSGGSDYGYTF.

The chain employs TRBV20-1 and TRBJ2-1, with D uncertain. The germline V gene encodes CDR1 DFQATT and CDR2 SNEGSKA (reference sequence). This CDR3 region has 11 residues. In DNA form, the CDR3 reads TGCAGGTGTGCATCCTACAATGAGCAGTTCTTC. Translated: CRCASYNEQFF.

This chain uses TRBV7-9 with TRBJ2-7, with 8 nucleotides matching TRBD1. Germline V gene data show CDR1 as SEHNR and CDR2 as FQNEAQ (reference sequence). V was pared by 6 bases and J by 7 bases, with 8 bases of the junction left unmatched. This CDR3 has 13 amino acids. CDR3 amino acids: CASSLTGGGEQYF. CDR3 sequence (DNA): TGTGCCAGCAGTCTAACAGGGGGAGGAGAGCAGTACTTC.

This clone was seen just once. The rearrangement uses TRBV2 and TRBJ2-2; the D call may be TRBD1 or TRBD2 (6 bases each). V was trimmed by 5 bases and J by 4 bases, leaving 11 bases between them. CDR1 is SNHLY and CDR2 is FYNNEI in the germline V gene. CDR3 size: 14 residues. The CDR3 region has the DNA TGTGCCAGCAGTTGGACAGCGGGCACCGGGGAGCTGTTTTTT. This gives the protein CASSWTAGTGELFF. Full variable domain (rest looked up from reference TRBV2 and TRBJ2-2): EPEVTQTPSHQVTQMGQEVILRCVPISNHLYFYWYRQILGQKVEFLVSFYNNEISEKSEIFDDQFSVERPDGSNFTLKIRSTKLEDSAMYFCASSWTAGTGELFFGEGSRLTVL.

The V call is TRBV28, the J call TRBJ1-3; possibly TRBD1 for D (6 bases). The CDR3 loop spans 15 amino acids. Looked up from germline, CDR1 is MDHEN and CDR2 is SYDVKM. V lost 8 bases and J lost 0, with 14 bases in between. CDR3 region: CASGQLTISGNTIYF. The CDR3 DNA reads as TGTGCCAGCGGACAGCTGACGATCTCTGGAAACACCATATATTTT.